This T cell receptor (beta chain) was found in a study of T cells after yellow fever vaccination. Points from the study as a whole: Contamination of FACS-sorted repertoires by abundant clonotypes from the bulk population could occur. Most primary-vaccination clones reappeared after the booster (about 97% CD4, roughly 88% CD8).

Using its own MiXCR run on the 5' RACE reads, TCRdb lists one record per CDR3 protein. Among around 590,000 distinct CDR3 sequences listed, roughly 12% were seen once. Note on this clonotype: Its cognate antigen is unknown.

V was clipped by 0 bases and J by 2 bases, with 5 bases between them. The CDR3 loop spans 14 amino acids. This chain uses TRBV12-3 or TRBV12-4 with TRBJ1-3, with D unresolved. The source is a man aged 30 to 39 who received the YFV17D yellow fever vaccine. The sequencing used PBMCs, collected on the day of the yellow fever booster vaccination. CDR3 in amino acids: CASSLAGTGNTIYF. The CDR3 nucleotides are TGTGCCAGCAGTTTAGCGGGGACTGGAAACACCATATATTTT.